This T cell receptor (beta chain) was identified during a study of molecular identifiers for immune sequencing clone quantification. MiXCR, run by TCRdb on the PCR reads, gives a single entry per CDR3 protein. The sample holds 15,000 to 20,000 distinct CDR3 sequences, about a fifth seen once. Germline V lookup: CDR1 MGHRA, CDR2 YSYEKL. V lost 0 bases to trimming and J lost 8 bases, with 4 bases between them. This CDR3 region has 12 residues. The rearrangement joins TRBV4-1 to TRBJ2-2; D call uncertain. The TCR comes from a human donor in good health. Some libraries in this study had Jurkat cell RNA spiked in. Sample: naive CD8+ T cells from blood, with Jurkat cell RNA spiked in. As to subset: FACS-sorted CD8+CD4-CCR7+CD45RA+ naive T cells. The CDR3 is CASSQERGELFF. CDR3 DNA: TGCGCCAGCAGCCAAGAACGGGGGGAGCTGTTTTTT.